This T cell receptor beta chain came from a study of blood T cell repertoires in COVID-19 (TCRdb year 2020). For the study in its entirety: Collaborator samples came from the United States, Italy and Spain and covered acute and convalescent phases of COVID-19. Sample metadata almost always included a de-identified subject ID, COVID-19 status, age in years and sex. The samples were drawn from two sources: the first 160 participants of the ongoing ImmuneRACE study, and 950 to 1,500 subjects contributed by 6 global collaborators. Subjects who had been exposed to COVID-19, were actively infected with it, or had recovered from it provided the deeply sampled blood TCRbeta repertoires that made up the dataset. HLA class I and class II types, where available, came from metadata supplied by the sample provider rather than from assay-based typing. The material from the prospective study consisted of cDNA or gDNA derived from T cells, B-cell-depleted T cells, or PBMCs. A freely available public database, intended as a resource for researchers studying the immune response to SARS-CoV-2, is where the repertoires were released. Summary of the overall study and its limitations: The quantity of clinical and demographic metadata differed by source and by participant and was supplied without curation.

At the junction V is shortened by 4 bases and J by 6 bases, with 18 bases in between. Taken from cysteine to phenylalanine, the CDR3 has 15 residues. Of the read, only the CDR3 DNA is kept; its 45 bases are in frame from base 1. The germline V gene encodes CDR1 LNHDA and CDR2 SQIVND (reference sequence). The collaborating institutions used their own protocols to collect whole blood in K2EDTA tubes. For TCRbeta analysis, collaborators shipped samples as frozen whole blood, isolated PBMCs, or DNA extracted from either of those sample types. Turning to this clone: The antigen it binds to is not known. No clone much larger than this one lies a single base away; base qualities are absent.

The immunoSEQ Assay, a bias-controlled multiplex PCR, was used to amplify TCRbeta CDR3 regions from genomic DNA. On the authors' methods: Within the assay, amplification of reference gene primers was used to estimate how many nucleated cells each sample contained. Sequence reads were collapsed and filtered to measure the absolute abundance of every unique TCRbeta CDR3 rearrangement. For each sample, productive Simpson clonality was calculated as the square root of Simpson's diversity index across productive rearrangements. TCRdb took this table from immuneACCESS and kept in-frame rearrangements with V and J called. Such tables lack part of the clones; where checked against another copy, unresolved V genes explain under half of the gap, and the rest is unexplained. V, J and clone size were drawn from that table, and D and trimming were deduced from the DNA. This sample has about 130,000 clones in its table, and over 75% of those were observed once. The ten largest clonotypes hold about 6.9% of the sample.

The sequence joins TRBV19 to TRBJ1-2; no confident D gene assignment can be made. The TCR was taken from a man aged 80 or over with active or convalescent COVID-19. Sequenced material: peripheral blood. CDR3 loop: CASSSPPRGYDGYTF. The base sequence is TGTGCCAGTAGTAGCCCTCCGCGAGGGTATGATGGCTACACCTTC.